The 16 T cell receptor beta chains presented below share a single source sample, sequenced in a study of beta chain features in type 1 diabetes. What was sequenced were expressed TCRB transcripts, since all of the isolated RNA had been reverse transcribed. The protocol was immunoSEQ multiplex PCR, while the TCRdb copy is restricted to in-frame clones and leaves out a portion. The profile shows about 270,000 clones, roughly an eighth of them singletons. These receptors' antigens are unknown. Notes on the study in general: Moderately but significantly shorter TCRB CDR3s were found in Type 1 diabetes patients in all four CD4+ subsets.

Material: naive CD4+ T cells from blood. The receptors stem from a man under 40 with type 1 diabetes.

The sample holds a few counts of this clone. Other DNA sequences from this sample encode an identical CDR3 as well. V gene TRBV7-9 combines with J gene TRBJ2-2; 8 nucleotides line up with TRBD2. There are 16 residues in the CDR3. Germline V gene sequence: CDR1 SEHNR, CDR2 FQNEAQ (reference sequence). The V and J ends lost 1 base and 1 base, in that order; junction bases with no gene match: 2. The CDR3: CASSLGLARNTGELFF. As DNA, the CDR3 is TGTGCCAGCAGCTTAGGACTAGCGAGGAACACCGGGGAGCTGTTTTTT.

The table lists this clone with a few counts. This chain links TRBV7-2 with TRBJ2-1; D unclear. Trimming pared 3 bases from V and 0 bases from J, leaving 9 bases between. CDR3 length: 15 amino acids. Germline CDR1 is SGHTA and CDR2 is FQGNSA. DNA of the CDR3: TGTGCCAGCAGCTTTGGGCATAGCTCCTACAATGAGCAGTTCTTC. It encodes CASSFGHSSYNEQFF. The whole variable domain, remainder taken from reference TRBV7-2 and TRBJ2-1, is GAGVSQSPSNKVTEKGKDVELRCDPISGHTALYWYRQSLGQGLEFLIYFQGNSAPDKSGLPSDRFSAERTGGSVSTLTIQRTQQEDSAVYLCASSFGHSSYNEQFFGPGTRLTVL.

This clone was recorded a few times. This chain connects TRBV2 to TRBJ2-2; D possibly corresponds to TRBD2 (5 bases). The V end was cut by 3 bases, the J end by 8 bases, with 13 bases between. Germline CDR1 reads SNHLY; CDR2 reads FYNNEI. The CDR3 covers 14 residues. The CDR3 loop reads CASSDTSGSGELFF. The CDR3 nucleotides are TGTGCCAGCAGTGATACTAGTGGATCGGGGGAGCTGTTTTTT.

The table lists this clone with a few counts. The V call is TRBV19, the J call TRBJ2-5, with D unresolved. CDR3 size: 14 residues. Germline V gene sequence: CDR1 LNHDA, CDR2 SQIVND (reference sequence). V was pared by 5 bases and J by 1 base, with 11 bases between. For the CDR3, the DNA is TGTGCCAGTAGTCCTAGAAGCTTCCAAGAGACCCAGTACTTC. It encodes CASSPRSFQETQYF.

The chain's CDR3 is CSARRSDTIYF. The CDR3 DNA is TGCAGTGCTAGACGGTCGGACACCATATATTTT. V usage is TRBV20-1 and J usage is TRBJ1-3; no definite D call. The length of the CDR3 is 11 residues. V lost 2 bases and J 8 bases, leaving 7 bases between the germline ends. CDR1 and CDR2 (germline): DFQATT, SNEGSKA (reference sequence).

The rearrangement uses TRBV4-2 and TRBJ2-5; the D is unclear. The DNA end lines up better with TRBJ2-7; the J call may be wrong. The CDR3 is made up of 13 amino acids. Per the germline V gene, CDR1 is LGHNA and CDR2 is YNFKEQ. The CDR3: CASSQDRGYEQYF. The CDR3 DNA is TGTGCCAGCAGCCAAGATCGCGGCTACGAGCAGTACTTC.

V and J are TRBV28 and TRBJ2-3; 9 bases are a match to TRBD2. This CDR3 is 16 amino acids long. Germline values: CDR1 MDHEN, CDR2 SYDVKM. The V gene end was trimmed by 3 bases and the J gene end by 5 bases; junction bases not matched to a gene: 9. This CDR3 is CASSLFLAGVKDTQYF. The DNA of the CDR3 is TGTGCCAGCAGTTTGTTCTTAGCGGGAGTCAAAGATACGCAGTATTTT.

The V gene is TRBV21-1, the J gene TRBJ2-7; TRBD1, as called in the table, went unchecked against the DNA. TRBV21-1 is deemed a pseudogene. This CDR3 is 11 amino acids long. CDR3 in DNA: TGTGCCAGCAGCAAAGGAGGCAGGGAGTACTTC. This codes for CASSKGGREYF.

The rearrangement links TRBV28 to TRBJ2-7; 9 bases line up with TRBD1. With V trimmed by 2 bases and J by 3 bases, 5 bases remained unmatched. CDR3 size: 15 residues. Germline loops: CDR1 MDHEN, CDR2 SYDVKM. Here the CDR3 reads CASSLPTGGGYEQYF. The CDR3 coding sequence is TGTGCCAGCAGTTTACCTACAGGGGGCGGCTACGAGCAGTACTTC.

The chain combines TRBV4-2 with TRBJ1-2, with D unresolved. The CDR3 has 12 amino acids. Germline V gene data show CDR1 as LGHNA and CDR2 as YNFKEQ. Trimming removed 0 bases at V and 5 bases at J, with 4 bases between. Here the CDR3 DNA reads TGTGCCAGCAGCCAAGATCAGTATGGCTACACCTTC. Translation: CASSQDQYGYTF.

In this sample, this clone turned up a few times. The CDR3 coding sequence is TGTGCCAGCAGCAGTACCACCGGGGAGCTGTTTTTT. Encoded protein: CASSSTTGELFF. V gene TRBV28 combines with J gene TRBJ2-2; D unresolved. CDR3 length equals 12 residues. Per the germline V gene, CDR1 is MDHEN and CDR2 is SYDVKM. The V end lost 6 bases, the J end lost 4 bases, and 6 bases lay between the germline ends.

This chain connects TRBV29-1 to TRBJ2-6, with 10 bases aligning to TRBD2. The CDR3 has 16 residues. CDR1 is SQVTM, CDR2 ANQGSEA, per germline. Trimming removed 2 bases from V and 1 base from J; junction bases left unmatched: 2. In nucleotides, the CDR3 is TGCAGCGTTGAACCTAGCGGGAGTTCTGGGGCCAACGTCCTGACTTTC. This sequence encodes CSVEPSGSSGANVLTF.

The rearrangement links TRBV15 to TRBJ1-4; D uncertain. V was cut by 4 bases and J by 0 bases, with 9 bases left in between. The CDR3 is 15 residues long. CDR1 and CDR2 from the germline V gene are LNHNV and YYDKDF (reference sequence). The CDR3 here is CATSMTRTTNEKLFF. The CDR3 bases are TGTGCCACCAGCATGACTCGTACAACTAATGAAAAACTGTTTTTT.

The chain combines TRBV19 with TRBJ1-5; tentatively, D is TRBD1 (6 bases). V was cut by 2 bases and J by 4 bases, with 9 bases left in between. The V gene's germline CDR1 is LNHDA and CDR2 SQIVND (reference sequence). The CDR3 is 14 residues long. The CDR3, as DNA: TGTGCCAGTAGTATATGGGACATTAATCAGCCCCAGCATTTT. Translating it yields CASSIWDINQPQHF.

The V call is TRBV15, the J call TRBJ2-7; TRBD1 is a possible D gene (6 bases). V shed 6 bases and J shed 3 bases, with 6 bases lying between them. CDR3 length equals 11 residues. From germline, CDR1 is LNHNV and CDR2 YYDKDF (reference sequence). The CDR3 DNA is TGTGCCACCAGGGACAGCTACGAGCAGTACTTC. This codes for CATRDSYEQYF. Full variable domain (remainder filled in from reference TRBV15 and TRBJ2-7): DAMVIQNPRYQVTQFGKPVTLSCSQTLNHNVMYWYQQKSSQAPKLLFHYYDKDFNNEADTPDNFQSRRPNTSFCFLDIRSPGLGDTAMYLCATRDSYEQYFGPGTRLTVT.

The chain is built from TRBV6-1 and TRBJ2-6; D is unclear. Germline V gene data show CDR1 as MNHNS and CDR2 as SASEGT. This CDR3 has 14 amino acids. V shed 5 bases and J shed 0 bases, with 5 bases lying between them. CDR3 coding DNA: TGTGCCAGCAGTCCGGGCTCTGGGGCCAACGTCCTGACTTTC. Protein sequence: CASSPGSGANVLTF.